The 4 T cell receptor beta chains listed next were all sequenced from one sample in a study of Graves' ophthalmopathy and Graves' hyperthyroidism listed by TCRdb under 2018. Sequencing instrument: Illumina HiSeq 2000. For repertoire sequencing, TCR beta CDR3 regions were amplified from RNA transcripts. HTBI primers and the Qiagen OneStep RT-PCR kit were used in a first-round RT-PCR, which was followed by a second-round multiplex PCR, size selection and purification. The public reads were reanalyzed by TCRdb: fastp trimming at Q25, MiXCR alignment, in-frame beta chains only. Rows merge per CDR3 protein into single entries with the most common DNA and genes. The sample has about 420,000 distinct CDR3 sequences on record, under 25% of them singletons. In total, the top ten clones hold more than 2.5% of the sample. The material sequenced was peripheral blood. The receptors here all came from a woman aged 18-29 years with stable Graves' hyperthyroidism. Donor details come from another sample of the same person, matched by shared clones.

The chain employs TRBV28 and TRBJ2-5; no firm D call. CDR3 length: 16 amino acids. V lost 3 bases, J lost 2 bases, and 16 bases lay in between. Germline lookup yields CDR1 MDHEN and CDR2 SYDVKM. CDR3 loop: CASSLPPALLQETQYF. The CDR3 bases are TGTGCCAGCAGTTTGCCCCCAGCACTTCTGCAAGAGACCCAGTACTTC.

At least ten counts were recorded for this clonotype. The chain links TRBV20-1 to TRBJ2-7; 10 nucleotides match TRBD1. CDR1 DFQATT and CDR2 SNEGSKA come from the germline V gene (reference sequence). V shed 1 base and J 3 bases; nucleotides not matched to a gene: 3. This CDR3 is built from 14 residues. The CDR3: CSARGDRGIYEQYF. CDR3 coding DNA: TGCAGTGCTAGAGGGGACAGGGGAATCTACGAGCAGTACTTC.

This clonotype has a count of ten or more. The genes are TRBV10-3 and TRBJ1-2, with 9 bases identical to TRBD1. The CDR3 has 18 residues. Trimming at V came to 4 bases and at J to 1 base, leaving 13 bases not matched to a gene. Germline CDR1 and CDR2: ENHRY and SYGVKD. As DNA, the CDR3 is TGTGCCATCAGTGGGGGACAGGGTACCGGACCAAGTAACTATGGCTACACCTTC. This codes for CAISGGQGTGPSNYGYTF.

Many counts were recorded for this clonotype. The CDR3 DNA reads as TGCAGTGCTAGATCCACTAGCGGGATCGCTACCCAGTACTTC. It specifies CSARSTSGIATQYF. The V and J genes are TRBV20-1 and TRBJ2-5, with 10 bases fitting TRBD2. Germline loops: CDR1 DFQATT, CDR2 SNEGSKA (reference sequence). V lost 2 bases, J lost 8 bases, and 8 bases stayed unmatched. The CDR3 runs 14 residues.